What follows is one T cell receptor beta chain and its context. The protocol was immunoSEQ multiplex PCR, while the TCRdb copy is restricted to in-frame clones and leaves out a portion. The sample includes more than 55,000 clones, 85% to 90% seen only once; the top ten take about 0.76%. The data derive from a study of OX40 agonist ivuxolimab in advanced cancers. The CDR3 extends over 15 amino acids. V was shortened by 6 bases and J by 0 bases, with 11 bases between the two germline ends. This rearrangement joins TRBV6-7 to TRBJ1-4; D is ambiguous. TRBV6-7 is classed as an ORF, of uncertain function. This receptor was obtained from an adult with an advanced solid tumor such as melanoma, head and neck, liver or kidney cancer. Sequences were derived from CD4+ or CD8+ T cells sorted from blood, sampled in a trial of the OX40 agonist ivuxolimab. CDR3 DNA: TGTGCCAGCAGCCCCGGGTTAGCAACTAATGAAAAACTGTTTTTT. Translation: CASSPGLATNEKLFF.